A few counts support the clone carrying this T cell receptor (beta chain). The source of the sample is a study of blood T cell repertoires in COVID-19. Background on the study: Samples taken during acute and convalescent COVID-19 were collected in the United States, Italy and Spain. PBMCs, B-cell-depleted T cells, or T cells provided the cDNA or gDNA that made up the material.

The CDR3 extends over 16 amino acids. With V trimmed by 1 base and J by 5 bases, 7 bases remained unmatched. Germline loops: CDR1 SGDLS, CDR2 YYNGEE. As handled by the study authors: Reference gene primer amplification yielded estimated nucleated cell counts. TCRdb's copy holds only in-frame clones and misses some; the assay was immunoSEQ multiplex PCR. That table gives V, J and clone size, and the DNA gave D and trimming. This sample has some 50,000 clones, with around 84% found just once. The sample consisted of peripheral blood. The chain has TRBV9 and TRBJ2-3, with TRBD2 matching 10 bases. The sequence was collected from a middle-aged man with acute or convalescent COVID-19. The CDR3 DNA sequence: TGTGCCAGCAGCGTAACGCTAGCGGGAGTCGGAGATACGCAGTATTTT. The encoded protein is CASSVTLAGVGDTQYF.